This T cell receptor (beta chain) was recorded in a study of blood T cell repertoires in COVID-19. Background on the study: Sources were T cells, B-cell-depleted T cells, or PBMCs; the material itself was cDNA or gDNA.

Adults between about 18 and 95 years of age took part from 20 to 25 US areas. Assignment of participants to cohorts was predicated upon participant-reported clinical history. The CDR3 is 16 residues long. CDR1 and CDR2 from the germline V gene are LNHDA and SQIVND (reference sequence). J was trimmed by 6 bases and V by 3 bases; bases with no gene match: 9. Authors' analysis steps: Reference gene primer amplification gave nucleated cell count estimates. Assay used: immunoSEQ multiplex PCR; TCRdb lists only in-frame clones, some missing. The DNA gave D and trimming, while V, J and clone size come from that table. The sample consists of under 500,000 clones, around 90% of them appearing once.

This receptor was obtained from a woman under 30 with acute COVID-19. The sample was PBMCs or T cells enriched from blood (not recorded which). V gene TRBV19 combines with J gene TRBJ2-2; 8 bases match TRBD2. The CDR3, as DNA: TGTGCCAGTAGTATCTACGGGACTAGAGTGGCCGGGGAGCTGTTTTTT. Amino acid sequence: CASSIYGTRVAGELFF.